The subject of this entry is one T cell receptor (beta chain). The antigen is unknown. Presence of unique molecular identifiers characterized the TCR beta cDNA libraries. In TCRdb, the PCR reads were re-called with MiXCR into one record per CDR3 protein. The sample has about 770,000 distinct CDR3 sequences, about 43% seen once. The record originates from a study of post-analysis software for immune sequencing data. The length of the CDR3 is 14 residues. The ends were cut back, 0 bases at V and 5 bases at J, with 10 bases in the middle. CDR1 and CDR2 (germline): LGHNA, YNFKEQ. Study-wide findings and caveats: Four or five TRBV segments (TRBV5-6, TRBV5-1 and TRBV20-1 among them) occurred more frequently in patients than in controls.

Sequenced sample: blood. The source is a girl aged 5 to 17 with multiple sclerosis. The rearrangement joins TRBV4-2 to TRBJ2-5; TRBD1 is a possible D gene (5 bases). The CDR3 DNA is TGTGCCAGCAGCCAAGAACGCAGGGATGAGACCCAGTACTTC. Protein sequence: CASSQERRDETQYF.